A single count supports the clone carrying this TCR beta chain. This sample was taken from a study of blood T cell repertoires in COVID-19. On the study more broadly: Samples of COVID-19 (acute and convalescent) were obtained from the United States, Italy and Spain. T cells, B-cell-depleted T cells, or PBMCs supplied cDNA or gDNA.

Per the authors' pipeline: Amplification of reference gene primers provided the estimated nucleated cell counts. Using immunoSEQ multiplex PCR, the repertoire was profiled, and TCRdb retains in-frame clones only, with some absent. Clonal size and the V and J genes are those of that table, whereas D and trimming came from the DNA. Here the sample spans about 110,000 clones, about four fifths being singletons. The receptor was derived from a woman in her 70s with acute or convalescent COVID-19. Sample: peripheral blood.

The CDR3 DNA is TGTGCCAGCAGACAGGGACGGGACGACGTGACCCAGTACTTC. It yields the protein CASRQGRDDVTQYF. The rearrangement joins TRBV6-5 to TRBJ2-5; D perhaps matches TRBD1 (6 bases). Germline CDR1 reads MNHEY; CDR2 reads SVGAGI. The V and J ends lost 6 bases and 7 bases respectively, with 18 bases between them. The CDR3 length is 14 residues.